The present T cell receptor beta chain was sequenced within a study of blood T cell repertoires in COVID-19. Study information: T cells, B-cell-depleted T cells, or PBMCs provided the cDNA or gDNA that served as material.

Original processing methods: It was from reference gene primer amplification that nucleated cell counts were estimated. The table came from immunoSEQ multiplex PCR; TCRdb's copy has only in-frame clones and leaves some out. That table gives V, J and clone size, and the DNA gave D and trimming. Among approximately 210,000 clones listed, more than 80% were seen once. The CDR3 contains 13 residues. Trimming took off 0 bases at V and 8 bases at J, with 11 bases between the two ends. The germline V gene has CDR1 SGDLS and CDR2 YYNGEE. The V gene is TRBV9, the J gene TRBJ1-2; D is ambiguous. Material: peripheral blood. The TCR comes from a man aged 25 to 40 who had recovered from COVID-19. For the CDR3, the DNA is TGTGCCAGCAGCGTAGCACGGGAGGGAGGCTACACCTTC. This sequence encodes CASSVAREGGYTF.